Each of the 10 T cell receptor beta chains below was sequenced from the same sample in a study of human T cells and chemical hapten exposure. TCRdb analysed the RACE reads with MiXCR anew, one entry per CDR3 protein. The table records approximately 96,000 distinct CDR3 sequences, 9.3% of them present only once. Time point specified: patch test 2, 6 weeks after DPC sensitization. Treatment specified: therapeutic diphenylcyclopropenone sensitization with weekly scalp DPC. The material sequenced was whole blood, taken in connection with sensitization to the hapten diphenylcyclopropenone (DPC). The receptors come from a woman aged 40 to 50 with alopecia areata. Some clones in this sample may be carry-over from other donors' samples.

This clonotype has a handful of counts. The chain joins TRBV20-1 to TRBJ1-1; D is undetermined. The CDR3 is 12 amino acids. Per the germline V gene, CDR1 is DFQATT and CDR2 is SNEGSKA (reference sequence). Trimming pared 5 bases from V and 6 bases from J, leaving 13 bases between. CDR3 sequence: CSAPWASSEAFF. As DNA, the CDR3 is TGCAGTGCTCCCTGGGCGAGCTCTGAAGCTTTCTTT.

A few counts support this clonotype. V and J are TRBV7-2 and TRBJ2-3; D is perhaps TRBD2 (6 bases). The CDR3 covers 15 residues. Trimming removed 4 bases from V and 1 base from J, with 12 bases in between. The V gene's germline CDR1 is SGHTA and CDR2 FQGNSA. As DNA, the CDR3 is TGTGCCAGCAGCTCCTACCAGCGGGGCACAGATACGCAGTATTTT. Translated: CASSSYQRGTDTQYF.

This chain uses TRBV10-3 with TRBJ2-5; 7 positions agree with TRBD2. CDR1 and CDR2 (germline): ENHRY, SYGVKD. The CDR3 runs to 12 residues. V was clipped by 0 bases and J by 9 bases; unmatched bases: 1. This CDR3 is CAISESGLAQYF. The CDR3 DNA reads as TGTGCCATCAGTGAGTCTGGACTAGCCCAGTACTTC.

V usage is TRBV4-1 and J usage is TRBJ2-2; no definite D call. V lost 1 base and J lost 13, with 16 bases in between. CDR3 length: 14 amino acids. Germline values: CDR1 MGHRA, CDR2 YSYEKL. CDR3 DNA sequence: TGCGCCAGCAGCCAAGTGCCCTCCGTCCCGGGGCTGTTTTTT. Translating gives CASSQVPSVPGLFF.

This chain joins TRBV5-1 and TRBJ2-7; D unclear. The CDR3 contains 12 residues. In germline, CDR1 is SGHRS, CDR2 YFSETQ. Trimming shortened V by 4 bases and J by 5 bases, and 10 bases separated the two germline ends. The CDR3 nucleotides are TGCGCCAGCAGCGAGAATTTAGACGAGCAGTACTTC. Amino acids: CASSENLDEQYF.

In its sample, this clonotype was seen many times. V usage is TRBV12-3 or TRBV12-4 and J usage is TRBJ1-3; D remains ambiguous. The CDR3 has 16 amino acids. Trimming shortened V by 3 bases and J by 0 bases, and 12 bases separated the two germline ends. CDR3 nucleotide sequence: TGTGCCAGCAGTTTGCTCCCAGTTCACTCTGGAAACACCATATATTTT. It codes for CASSLLPVHSGNTIYF.

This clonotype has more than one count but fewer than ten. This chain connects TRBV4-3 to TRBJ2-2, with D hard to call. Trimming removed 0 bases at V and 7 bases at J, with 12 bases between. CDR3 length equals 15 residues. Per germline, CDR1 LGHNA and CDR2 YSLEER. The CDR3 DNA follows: TGCGCCAGCAGCCAAGACTTGCGCAGCTTCGGGGAGCTGTTTTTT. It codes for CASSQDLRSFGELFF.

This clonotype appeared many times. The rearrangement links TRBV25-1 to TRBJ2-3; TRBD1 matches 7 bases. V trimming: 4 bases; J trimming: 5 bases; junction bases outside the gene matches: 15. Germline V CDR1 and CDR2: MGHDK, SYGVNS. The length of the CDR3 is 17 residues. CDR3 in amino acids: CASSVNRGQPFQDTQYF. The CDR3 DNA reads TGTGCCAGCAGTGTAAATAGGGGACAGCCCTTCCAAGATACGCAGTATTTT.

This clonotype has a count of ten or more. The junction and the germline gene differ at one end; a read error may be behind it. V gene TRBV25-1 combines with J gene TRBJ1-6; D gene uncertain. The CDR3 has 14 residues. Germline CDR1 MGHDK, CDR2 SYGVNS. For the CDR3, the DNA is TGTGCCAGCAGTGACAGGTCCTCTAATTCACCCCTCCACTTT. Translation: CASSDRSSNSPLHF.

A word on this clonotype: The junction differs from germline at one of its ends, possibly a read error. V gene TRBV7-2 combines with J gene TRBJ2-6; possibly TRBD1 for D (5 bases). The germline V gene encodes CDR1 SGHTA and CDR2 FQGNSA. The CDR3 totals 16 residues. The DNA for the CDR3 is TGTGCCAGCAGCTTAGAGGGCACCTCTGGGGCCAACGTCCTGATTTTC. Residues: CASSLEGTSGANVLIF.